These 25 T cell receptor beta chains came from one sample sequenced in a study of multiple sclerosis patients with progressive multifocal leukoencephalopathy. The assay was immunoSEQ multiplex PCR, and TCRdb's table has in-frame clones only and misses some. This sample has more than 30,000 clones; approximately 90% occur once, and the top ten carry around 6%. Time point noted: time of PML onset. The source material was PBMCs, sampled from a patient treated with natalizumab. These receptors all stem from a woman aged 40 to 49 with progressive multifocal leukoencephalopathy.

Only a few counts were recorded for this clone. This chain joins TRBV19 and TRBJ1-4, with D possibly TRBD1 on 6 matching bases. V was shortened by 6 bases and J by 2 bases, with 13 bases between the two germline ends. The germline CDR1 and CDR2 sequences are LNHDA and SQIVND (reference sequence). This CDR3 has 15 residues. CDR3 DNA: TGTGCCAGTAGCTTATCAGGGGAGACTAATGAAAAACTGTTTTTT. It encodes CASSLSGETNEKLFF.

The rearrangement links TRBV29-1 to TRBJ1-2, with D possibly TRBD1 on 6 matching bases. Trimming took off 2 bases at V and 7 bases at J, with 8 bases between the two ends. This CDR3 contains 11 residues. Germline CDR1 is SQVTM and CDR2 is ANQGSEA. CDR3 protein: CSVESGVGYTF. For the CDR3, the DNA is TGCAGCGTTGAATCAGGGGTTGGCTACACCTTC. Combining the CDR3 with reference TRBV29-1 and TRBJ1-2 gives the whole variable domain SAVISQKPSRDICQRGTSLTIQCQVDSQVTMMFWYRQQPGQSLTLIATANQGSEATYESGFVIDKFPISRPNLTFSTLTVSNMSPEDSSIYLCSVESGVGYTFGSGTRLTVV.

On this clone itself: At one boundary the junction diverges from the germline segment, which might be a read error. The chain links TRBV6-5 to TRBJ1-1, with D tentatively TRBD1 (6 bases). CDR1 is MNHEY and CDR2 is SVGAGI in the germline V gene. The CDR3 covers 11 residues. The CDR3 DNA reads as TGTGCCAGCAGTCATATACGGGACACCGTATTT. This gives the protein CASSHIRDTVF.

V gene TRBV19 combines with J gene TRBJ2-4, with 14 nucleotides matching TRBD2. CDR3 length equals 18 residues. Trimming at V came to 7 bases and at J to 6 bases, leaving 14 bases not matched to a gene. From germline, CDR1 is LNHDA and CDR2 SQIVND (reference sequence). The CDR3 bases are TGTGCCAGTACCTCCCCGGGACTAGCGGGAGTTGACGGAAACATTCAGTACTTC. This translates into CASTSPGLAGVDGNIQYF.

This chain connects TRBV28 to TRBJ2-3, with D possibly called TRBD1 or TRBD2 (6 bases each). This CDR3 spans 16 amino acids. V was pared by 6 bases and J by 5 bases, with 21 bases between. Germline values: CDR1 MDHEN, CDR2 SYDVKM. CDR3 bases: TGTGCCAGCAGACCCGGGGGCTCCCTTAGGGGAGATACGCAGTATTTT. It translates to CASRPGGSLRGDTQYF. The full variable domain, in which reference TRBV28 and TRBJ2-3 provide the parts outside the CDR3, is DVKVTQSSRYLVKRTGEKVFLECVQDMDHENMFWYRQDPGLGLRLIYFSYDVKMKEKGDIPEGYSVSREKKERFSLILESASTNQTSMYLCASRPGGSLRGDTQYFGPGTRLTVL.

This chain joins TRBV7-6 and TRBJ2-1; tentatively, D is TRBD1 (7 bases). Germline values: CDR1 SGHVS, CDR2 FNYEAQ. Trimming pared 5 bases from V and 0 bases from J, leaving 11 bases between. This CDR3 comprises 15 residues. The CDR3 here is CASSLQGGSYNEQFF. CDR3 coding DNA: TGTGCCAGCAGCCTCCAGGGGGGCTCCTACAATGAGCAGTTCTTC.

The gene calls are TRBV28 and TRBJ1-1; D unresolved. Germline V gives CDR1 MDHEN, CDR2 SYDVKM. V was cut by 7 bases and J by 1 base, with 10 bases left in between. The CDR3 has 13 amino acids. CDR3: CASNIAANTEAFF. CDR3 sequence (DNA): TGTGCCAGCAACATCGCTGCGAACACTGAAGCTTTCTTT.

V gene TRBV11-2 combines with J gene TRBJ2-2; unclear D gene. The V gene lost 5 bases and the J gene lost 4 bases, with 8 bases spanning the gap. Germline CDR1 and CDR2: SGHAT and FQNNGV. This CDR3 region has 13 residues. CDR3 in amino acids: CASSGYPTGELFF. The CDR3 DNA is TGTGCCAGCAGCGGTTACCCCACCGGGGAGCTGTTTTTT. Using reference TRBV11-2 and TRBJ2-2 for the parts outside the CDR3, the full variable domain is EAGVAQSPRYKIIEKRQSVAFWCNPISGHATLYWYQQILGQGPKLLIQFQNNGVVDDSQLPKDRFSAERLKGVDSTLKIQPAKLEDSAVYLCASSGYPTGELFFGEGSRLTVL.

This rearrangement joins TRBV5-5 to TRBJ1-5; D gene ambiguous. V was cut by 1 base and J by 2 bases, with 13 bases left in between. Germline CDR1 reads SGHKS; CDR2 reads YYEKEE (reference sequence). This CDR3 is built from 16 residues. The CDR3 is CASSLFYRMGNQPQHF. The CDR3, as DNA: TGTGCCAGCAGCTTGTTCTACAGAATGGGCAATCAGCCCCAGCATTTT.

This clone was recorded a few times. V usage is TRBV5-1 and J usage is TRBJ2-3, with 10 positions matching TRBD2. CDR1 SGHRS and CDR2 YFSETQ come from the germline V gene. The V segment lost 0 bases and the J segment 0 bases; nucleotides outside the gene matches: 4. This CDR3 is 17 amino acids long. CDR3 coding DNA: TGCGCCAGCAGCTTGGGTAGCGGGGGGCCTAGCACAGATACGCAGTATTTT. It specifies CASSLGSGGPSTDTQYF.

This sequence joins TRBV6-1 and TRBJ2-7; TRBD1 or TRBD2 may be the D gene (7 bases each). Trimming removed 6 bases from V and 1 base from J, with 16 bases in between. CDR3 size: 15 residues. Germline values: CDR1 MNHNS, CDR2 SASEGT. The CDR3 region has the DNA TGTGCCAGCAGATCCCCAGGGGGGGAATCCTACGAGCAGTACTTC. Amino acids: CASRSPGGESYEQYF.

The V and J genes are TRBV18 and TRBJ1-6; 7 nucleotides align to TRBD1. Unmatched junction bases numbered 12, after V lost 2 bases and J lost 8 bases. Germline loops: CDR1 KGHSH, CDR2 LQKENI. The CDR3 is 17 amino acids. The DNA for the CDR3 is TGTGCCAGCTCACCAAGGACAGGTGAAACGAGAGATTCACCCCTCCACTTT. It is translated as CASSPRTGETRDSPLHF.

This sequence joins TRBV29-1 and TRBJ1-3, with unresolved D. The CDR3 is 13 residues long. The germline V gene encodes CDR1 SQVTM and CDR2 ANQGSEA. V gave up 4 bases and J gave up 0 bases, with 7 bases separating them. CDR3 region: CSVASSSGNTIYF. The CDR3 DNA sequence: TGCAGCGTTGCCAGCAGCTCTGGAAACACCATATATTTT.

The chain carries TRBV2 and TRBJ2-1; D may be TRBD2 (6 bases). There are 12 residues in the CDR3. CDR1 and CDR2 from the germline V gene are SNHLY and FYNNEI. V was clipped by 11 bases and J by 5 bases, with 13 bases between them. This CDR3 is CAGRDFHNEQFF. Here the CDR3 DNA reads TGTGCCGGACGGGACTTCCACAATGAGCAGTTCTTC.

The V call is TRBV19, the J call TRBJ1-2; the match to TRBD1 covers 7 bases. The CDR3 covers 16 residues. Germline values: CDR1 LNHDA, CDR2 SQIVND (reference sequence). Unmatched junction bases numbered 15, after V lost 5 bases and J lost 6 bases. The CDR3 DNA follows: TGTGCCAGTAGTCGGGTCCCCGCGGGACAGTTAGATGGCTACACCTTC. Its translation is CASSRVPAGQLDGYTF. The full variable domain, its missing parts supplied by reference TRBV19 and TRBJ1-2, is DGGITQSPKYLFRKEGQNVTLSCEQNLNHDAMYWYRQDPGQGLRLIYYSQIVNDFQKGDIAEGYSVSREKKESFPLTVTSAQKNPTAFYLCASSRVPAGQLDGYTFGSGTRLTVV.

V is TRBV19 and J is TRBJ1-4, with D hard to call. CDR3 length equals 15 residues. V lost 7 bases and J lost 3, with 15 bases in between. Germline V CDR1 and CDR2: LNHDA, SQIVND (reference sequence). In nucleotides, the CDR3 is TGTGCCAGTACCTCGAGTCACTGGGCTAATGAAAAACTGTTTTTT. Residues: CASTSSHWANEKLFF.

The rearrangement links TRBV27 to TRBJ2-1, with 14 bases lining up with TRBD2. V dropped 11 bases and J dropped 7; count of bases not matched to a gene: 13. The CDR3 runs 16 residues. Germline values: CDR1 MNHEY, CDR2 SMNVEV (reference sequence). DNA for the CDR3: TGTGCCCTTAGACGACTAGCGGGAGGGACTCGGAATGAGCAGTTCTTC. Translating it yields CALRRLAGGTRNEQFF.

The chain uses TRBV29-1 and TRBJ1-2; D is unresolved. Germline values: CDR1 SQVTM, CDR2 ANQGSEA. Trimming stripped 6 bases from V and 5 bases from J, with 16 bases between. The CDR3 totals 13 residues. CDR3 sequence: CSVLGRSNYGYTF. The CDR3 nucleotides are TGCAGCGTCCTAGGAAGATCCAATTATGGCTACACCTTC.

The genes are TRBV25-1 and TRBJ2-6; D not certain. The CDR3 spans 16 residues. V lost 3 bases, J lost 0 bases, and 9 bases lay in between. Germline V CDR1 and CDR2: MGHDK, SYGVNS. In DNA form, the CDR3 reads TGTGCCAGCAGTGAGGAGTTTAGCTCTGGGGCCAACGTCCTGACTTTC. Translated: CASSEEFSSGANVLTF.

This chain links TRBV12-5 with TRBJ2-3, with D perhaps TRBD1 or TRBD2 (5 bases each). The V end lost 5 bases, the J end lost 0 bases, and 12 bases lay between the germline ends. CDR1 is LGHNT, CDR2 FRNRAP, per germline. The CDR3 is 15 amino acids. CDR3 sequence (DNA): TGTGCTAGTGGTCTCCGGGGCCAGAGCACAGATACGCAGTATTTT. Residues: CASGLRGQSTDTQYF.

J is TRBJ2-4 and V is TRBV28; 8 nucleotides agree with TRBD1. This CDR3 has 15 amino acids. Germline trimming cut 5 bases from V and 5 bases from J; bases unmatched to any gene: 8. CDR1 and CDR2 from the germline V gene are MDHEN and SYDVKM. The CDR3 region has the DNA TGTGCCAGCAGTACCCGGACAGGGCGGGAAAACATTCAGTACTTC. It codes for CASSTRTGRENIQYF.

CDR3: CASSYRGPDTGELFF. The CDR3 DNA sequence: TGTGCCAGCAGTTACAGGGGGCCTGACACCGGGGAGCTGTTTTTT. The chain combines TRBV6-6 with TRBJ2-2; 7 bases line up with TRBD1. Germline V gene data show CDR1 as MNHNY and CDR2 as SVGAGI (reference sequence). The CDR3 covers 15 residues. Unmatched junction bases numbered 3, after V lost 2 bases and J lost 3 bases.

V usage is TRBV5-1 and J usage is TRBJ1-6; TRBD1 matches 8 bases. Germline V gene data show CDR1 as SGHRS and CDR2 as YFSETQ. V dropped 4 bases and J dropped 11; count of bases not matched to a gene: 14. The CDR3 length is 16 residues. The CDR3 protein is CASSNTGQGQTAPLHF. The CDR3 nucleotides are TGCGCCAGCAGCAATACCGGACAGGGCCAAACGGCACCCCTCCACTTT.

The chain joins TRBV7-6 to TRBJ2-2, with no clear D. V was shortened by 1 base and J by 3 bases, with 9 bases between the two germline ends. Germline-derived CDR1 and CDR2 are SGHVS and FNYEAQ. This CDR3 contains 15 residues. CDR3 loop: CASSLVMGYTGELFF. The CDR3 DNA reads as TGTGCCAGCAGCTTAGTAATGGGGTACACCGGGGAGCTGTTTTTT.

The chain recombines TRBV6-4 with TRBJ1-1; 8 nucleotides match TRBD1. The CDR3 runs to 15 residues. V shed 6 bases, J shed 1 base, and the junction held 7 bases outside the gene matches. Germline V gene data show CDR1 as MRHNA and CDR2 as SNTAGT. CDR3 bases: TGTGCCAGCAGGGCCTTCGGGACAGGGAACACTGAAGCTTTCTTT. The encoded protein is CASRAFGTGNTEAFF.